This TCR beta chain was observed in a study of yellow fever vaccine responses in identical twins. Study-wide results and caveats: Vaccine-induced T cell responses in twins were reportedly observed to appear partly convergent, partly personalized.

On this clonotype itself: Antigen specificity is unknown.

One entry per CDR3 protein, called by TCRdb with MiXCR from the RT-PCR reads. The profile shows thousands of distinct CDR3 sequences, 86% of them singletons. This clonotype originated in a woman aged 18-29 years who received the yellow fever vaccine. The material was T cells from blood (PBMCs), unsorted or a sorted subset (not recorded which), obtained before or after yellow fever vaccination (not recorded which).

CDR3: CSVDLSGLYNEQFF. DNA for the CDR3: TGCAGCGTTGATTTATCAGGCCTCTACAATGAGCAGTTCTTC. J is TRBJ2-1 and V is TRBV29-1; D call uncertain. Deletions cut 3 bases from V and 3 bases from J, with 12 bases between. This CDR3 comprises 14 residues. Germline CDR1 SQVTM, CDR2 ANQGSEA.